This entry features one TCR beta chain sequence. Its antigen is unknown. This CDR3 is built from 17 residues. Germline CDR1 reads MDHEN; CDR2 reads SYDVKM. J lost 2 bases, V lost 4 bases, and 6 bases had no gene match. Measured with immunoSEQ multiplex PCR; TCRdb has only the in-frame clones, and not every one. The table lists over 100,000 clones, around 89% of them singletons. The data were obtained in a study of OX40 agonist ivuxolimab in advanced cancers. Study information: In this cohort, patients received ivuxolimab, an agonistic anti-OX40 (CD134) antibody. At about 82% male, the cohort had a mean age of approximately 60 years, ranging from about 23 to 79. Eligibility admitted prior anti-PD-1, anti-PD-L1 or anti-CTLA-4 therapy; 40% to 50% had some. Points from the study as a whole: Circulating CD4+ and CD8+ T cells showed clonal expansion by week 6 at 0.1 to 3.0 mg/kg.

The receptor comes from an adult with an advanced solid tumor such as melanoma, head and neck, liver or kidney cancer. The gene calls are TRBV28 and TRBJ2-3; TRBD2 agrees at 13 bases. The material was CD4+ or CD8+ T cells sorted from blood, obtained in a trial of the OX40 agonist ivuxolimab. The CDR3 nucleotides read TGTGCCAGCAGTTCCTCGGGACTAGCGGGGCACACAGATACGCAGTATTTT. This gives the protein CASSSSGLAGHTDTQYF.